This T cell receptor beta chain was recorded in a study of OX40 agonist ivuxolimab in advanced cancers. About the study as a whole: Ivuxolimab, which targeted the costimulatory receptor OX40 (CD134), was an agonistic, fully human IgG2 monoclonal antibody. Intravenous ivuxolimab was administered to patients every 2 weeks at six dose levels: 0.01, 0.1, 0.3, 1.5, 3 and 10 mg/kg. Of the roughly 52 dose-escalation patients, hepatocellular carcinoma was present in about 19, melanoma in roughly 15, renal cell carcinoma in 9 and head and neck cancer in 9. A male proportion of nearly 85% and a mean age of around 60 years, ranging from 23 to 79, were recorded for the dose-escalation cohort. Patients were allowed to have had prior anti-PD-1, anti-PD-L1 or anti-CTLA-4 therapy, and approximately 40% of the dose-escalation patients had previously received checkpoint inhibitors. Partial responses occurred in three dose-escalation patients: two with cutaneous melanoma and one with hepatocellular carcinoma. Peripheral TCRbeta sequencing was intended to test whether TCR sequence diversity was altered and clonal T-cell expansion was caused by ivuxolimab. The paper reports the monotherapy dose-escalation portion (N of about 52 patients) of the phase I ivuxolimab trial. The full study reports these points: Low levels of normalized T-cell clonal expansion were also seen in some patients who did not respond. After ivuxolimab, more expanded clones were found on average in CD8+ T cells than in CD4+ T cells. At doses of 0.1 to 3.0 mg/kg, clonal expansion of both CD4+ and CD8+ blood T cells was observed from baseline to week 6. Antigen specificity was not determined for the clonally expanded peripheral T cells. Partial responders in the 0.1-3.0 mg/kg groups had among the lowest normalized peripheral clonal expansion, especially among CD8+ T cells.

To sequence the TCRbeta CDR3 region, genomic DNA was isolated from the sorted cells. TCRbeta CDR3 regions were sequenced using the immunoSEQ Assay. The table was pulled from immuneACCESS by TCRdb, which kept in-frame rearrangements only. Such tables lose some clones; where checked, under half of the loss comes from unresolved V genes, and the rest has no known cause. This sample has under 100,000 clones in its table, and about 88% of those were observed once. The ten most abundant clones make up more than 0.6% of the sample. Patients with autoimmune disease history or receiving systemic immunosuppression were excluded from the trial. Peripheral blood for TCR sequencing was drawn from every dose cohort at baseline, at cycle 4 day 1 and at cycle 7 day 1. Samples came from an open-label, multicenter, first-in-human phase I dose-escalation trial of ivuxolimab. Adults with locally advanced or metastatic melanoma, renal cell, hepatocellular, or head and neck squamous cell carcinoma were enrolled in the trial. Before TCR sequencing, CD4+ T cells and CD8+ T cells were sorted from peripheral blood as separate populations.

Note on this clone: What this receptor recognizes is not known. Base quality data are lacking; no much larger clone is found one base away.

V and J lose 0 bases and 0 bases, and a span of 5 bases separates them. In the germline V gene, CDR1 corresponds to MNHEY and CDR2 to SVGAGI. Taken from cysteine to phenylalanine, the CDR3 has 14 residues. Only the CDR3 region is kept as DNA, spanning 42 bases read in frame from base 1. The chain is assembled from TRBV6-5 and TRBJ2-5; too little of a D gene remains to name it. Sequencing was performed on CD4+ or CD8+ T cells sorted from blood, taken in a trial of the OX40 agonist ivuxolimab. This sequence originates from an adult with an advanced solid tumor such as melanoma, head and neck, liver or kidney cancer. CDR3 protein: CASSYSINQETQYF. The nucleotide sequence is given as TGTGCCAGCAGTTACTCGATTAACCAAGAGACCCAGTACTTC.